These T cell receptor beta chains were read from a single sample in a study of tumor-infiltrating lymphocytes in primary liver carcinoma. One entry per CDR3 protein results from TCRdb running MiXCR on the multiplex PCR reads. The sample lists 330,000 or so distinct CDR3 sequences, approximately 65% occurring once. Sequences were obtained from peripheral blood. These TCRs come from a man in his forties with primary liver carcinoma and hepatitis B virus infection. Both conserved end residues are part of each CDR3. D genes are given only for firm matches. Expanded clones are given a class, and other clones once, few, many or no size at all.

-,TRBV6-5,many,TRBJ1-2,TGTGCCAGCAGTTACGGGGCCAGCGCTAACTATGGCTACACCTTC,CASSYGASANYGYTF
-,TRBV11-2,-,TRBJ2-1,TGTGCCAGCAGCTTAGATCTAGGGGAAGCTAGCTACCTTGAGCAGATCTTC,CASSLDLGEASYLEQIF
-,TRBV11-2,-,TRBJ2-3,TGTACCAGCAGCTTTACAGATACGCGGTATTTT,CTSSFTDTRYF
-,TRBV10-3,many,TRBJ2-3,TGTGCCATCAGTGAGTCGTGGACAGAAACTAGCACAGATACGCAGTATTTT,CAISESWTETSTDTQYF
TRBD1,TRBV5-1,few,TRBJ2-4,TGCGCCAGCAGCTCCCTCGGACAGGGGTCGGAAAAAGCCAAAAACATTCAGTACTTC,CASSSLGQGSEKAKNIQYF
TRBD2,TRBV12-3/TRBV12-4,-,TRBJ2-1,TGTGCCAGCAGTTTATATTCTAGCGGGACTAATAAGCAGTTCTTC,CASSLYSSGTNKQFF
-,TRBV6-5,-,TRBJ2-7,TGTGCCAGCAGTTACTCGATGCCGGGTAATATATCCTACGAGCATTACTTC,CASSYSMPGNISYEHYF
TRBD1,TRBV7-9,-,TRBJ2-7,TGTGCCAGCAGCCCCCCGACAGGGTGGGAGCAGTACTTC,CASSPPTGWEQYF
TRBD2,TRBV5-1,few,TRBJ2-1,TGCGCCAGCAGCCAAGGGACTAGCGGCAACAATGAGCAGTTCTTC,CASSQGTSGNNEQFF
-,TRBV28,few,TRBJ1-2,TGTGCCAGCACCCCTAACGAGGACAGCGGCTACACCTTC,CASTPNEDSGYTF
-,TRBV11-2,-,TRBJ2-7,TGTGCCAGCAGCTTAAACATCCTCTCCTACGAGCAATATTTC,CASSLNILSYEQYF
-,TRBV6-1,-,TRBJ1-4,TGTGCCATCAGTGGGGCTGCAACTAATGAAAAACTGTTTTTT,CAISGAATNEKLFF
-,TRBV11-1,-,TRBJ1-2,TGTGCCAGCAGCCCTGAGCAGGGCACCTATGGCTACACCTTC,CASSPEQGTYGYTF
TRBD1,TRBV11-1,-,TRBJ1-5,TGTGCCAGCAGCCCGGTAGGGGGCAATCAGCCCCACCATTTT,CASSPVGGNQPHHF
TRBD2,TRBV11-2,-,TRBJ2-7,TGTGCCAGCAGCGCTAGCGGGAGGGCTTACAAGCAGTACTTT,CASSASGRAYKQYF
-,TRBV29-1,-,TRBJ2-5,TGCAGCATTGGATCAGGGAGCGAGACCCAGTACTTC,CSIGSGSETQYF
TRBD2,TRBV7-9,-,TRBJ2-1,TGTGCCAGCAGCCTAACGACTAGCGGGAATGAGCAGTTCTTC,CASSLTTSGNEQFF
TRBD2,TRBV6-1,-,TRBJ2-3,TGTGACAGCAGTGAAGGCGGGAGTCCTAGAGATAGGCAGTATTTT,CDSSEGGSPRDRQYF